Sequencing of this T cell receptor beta chain was carried out in a study of CD8+ T cells in alopecia areata. Background on the study: The duration of tofacitinib was 6 to 18 months, with 6 months off drug afterward.

RNA was extracted and reverse transcribed into cDNA as the sequencing template. Profiled with immunoSEQ multiplex PCR; TCRdb holds only in-frame clones, not every one. The profile shows some 170,000 clones, 53% of them singletons. Study-wide results and limits: Scalp clonality dropped significantly under tofacitinib, as did expanded CD8+ top-100 clones.

This clone was recorded once. Its antigen is not identified. This CDR3 has 15 residues. The ends lost 0 bases at V and 7 bases at J; junction bases unmatched: 5. CDR1 and CDR2 from the germline V gene are LGHNA and YSLEER. Stated treatment: oral pan-JAK inhibitor, 5-10 mg twice daily. Sequencing was performed on CD8+ T cells sorted from blood, taken at week 24, from a patient treated with tofacitinib. This rearrangement joins TRBV4-3 to TRBJ1-2; 10 bases align to TRBD1. The receptor comes from a human donor with alopecia areata. CDR3 protein: CASSQDRQGAGGYTF. As DNA, the CDR3 is TGCGCCAGCAGCCAAGATCGACAGGGGGCGGGTGGCTACACCTTC.